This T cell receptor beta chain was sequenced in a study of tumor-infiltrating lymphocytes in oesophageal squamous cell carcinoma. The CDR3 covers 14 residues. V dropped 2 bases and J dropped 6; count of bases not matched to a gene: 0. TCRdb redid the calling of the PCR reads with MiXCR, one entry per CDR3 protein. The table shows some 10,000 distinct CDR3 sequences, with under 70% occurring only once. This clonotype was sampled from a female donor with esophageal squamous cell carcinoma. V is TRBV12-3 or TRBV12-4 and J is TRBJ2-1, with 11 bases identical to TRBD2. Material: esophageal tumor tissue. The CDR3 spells CASSLLAGGNEQFF. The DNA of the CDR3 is TGTGCCAGCAGTTTACTAGCGGGGGGCAATGAGCAGTTCTTC.